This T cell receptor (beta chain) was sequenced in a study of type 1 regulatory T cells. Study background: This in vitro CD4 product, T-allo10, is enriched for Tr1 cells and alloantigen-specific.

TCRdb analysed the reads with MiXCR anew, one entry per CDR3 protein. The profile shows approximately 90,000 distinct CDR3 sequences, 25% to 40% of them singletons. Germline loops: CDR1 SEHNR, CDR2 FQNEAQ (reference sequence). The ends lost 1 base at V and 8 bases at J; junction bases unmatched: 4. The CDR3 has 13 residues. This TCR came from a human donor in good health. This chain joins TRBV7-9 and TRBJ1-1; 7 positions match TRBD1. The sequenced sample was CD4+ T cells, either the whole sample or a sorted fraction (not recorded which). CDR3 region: CASSLDTGVEAFF. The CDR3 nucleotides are TGTGCCAGCAGCTTAGATACAGGGGTAGAAGCTTTCTTT.